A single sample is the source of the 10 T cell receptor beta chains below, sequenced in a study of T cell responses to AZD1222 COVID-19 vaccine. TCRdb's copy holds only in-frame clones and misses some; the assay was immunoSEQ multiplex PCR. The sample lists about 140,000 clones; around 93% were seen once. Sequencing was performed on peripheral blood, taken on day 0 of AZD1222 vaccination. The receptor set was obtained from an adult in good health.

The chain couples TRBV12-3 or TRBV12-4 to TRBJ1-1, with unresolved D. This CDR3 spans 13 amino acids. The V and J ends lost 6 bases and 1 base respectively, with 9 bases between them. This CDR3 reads CASSPFANTEAFF. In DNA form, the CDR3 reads TGTGCCAGCAGCCCCTTCGCGAACACTGAAGCTTTCTTT.

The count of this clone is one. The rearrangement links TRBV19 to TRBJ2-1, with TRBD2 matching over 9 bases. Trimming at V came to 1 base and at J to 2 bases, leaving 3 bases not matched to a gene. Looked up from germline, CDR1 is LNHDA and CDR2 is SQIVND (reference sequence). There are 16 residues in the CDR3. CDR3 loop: CASSIVLAGPYNEQFF. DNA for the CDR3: TGTGCCAGTAGTATAGTCCTAGCGGGGCCCTACAATGAGCAGTTCTTC.

DNA for the CDR3: TGCAGTGCTGGTGGACTAGCGGGGGCGTGGGAGCAGTTCTTC. As protein: CSAGGLAGAWEQFF. The chain links TRBV20-1 to TRBJ2-1; 13 nucleotides agree with TRBD2. The CDR3 totals 14 residues. Germline assignment: CDR1 DFQATT and CDR2 SNEGSKA (reference sequence). V shed 5 bases, J shed 10 bases, and the junction held 8 bases outside the gene matches.

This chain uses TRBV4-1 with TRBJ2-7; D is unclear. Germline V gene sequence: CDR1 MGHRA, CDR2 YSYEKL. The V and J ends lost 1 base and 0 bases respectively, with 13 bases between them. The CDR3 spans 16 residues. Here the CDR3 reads CASSQGFQGLSYEQYF. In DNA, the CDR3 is TGCGCCAGCAGCCAAGGGTTTCAAGGGCTCTCCTACGAGCAGTACTTC.

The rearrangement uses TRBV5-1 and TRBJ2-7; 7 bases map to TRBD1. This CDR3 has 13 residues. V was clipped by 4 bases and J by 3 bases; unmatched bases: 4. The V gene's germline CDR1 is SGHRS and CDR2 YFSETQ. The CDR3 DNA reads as TGCGCCAGCAGCAACCGGGACAGCTACGAGCAGTACTTC. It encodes CASSNRDSYEQYF.

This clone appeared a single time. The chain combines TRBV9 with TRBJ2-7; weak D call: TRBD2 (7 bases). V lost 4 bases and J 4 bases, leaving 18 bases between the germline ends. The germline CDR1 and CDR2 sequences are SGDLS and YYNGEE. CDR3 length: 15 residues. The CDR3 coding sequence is TGTGCCAGCAGCCCGCGGGGGCCAAATCAGTACGAGCAGTACTTC. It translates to CASSPRGPNQYEQYF.

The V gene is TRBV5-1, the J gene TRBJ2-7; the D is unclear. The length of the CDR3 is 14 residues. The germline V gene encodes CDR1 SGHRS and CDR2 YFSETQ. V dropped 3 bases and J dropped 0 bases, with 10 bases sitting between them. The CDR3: CASSSPGASYEQYF. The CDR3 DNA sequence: TGCGCCAGCAGCTCTCCGGGTGCCTCCTACGAGCAGTACTTC.

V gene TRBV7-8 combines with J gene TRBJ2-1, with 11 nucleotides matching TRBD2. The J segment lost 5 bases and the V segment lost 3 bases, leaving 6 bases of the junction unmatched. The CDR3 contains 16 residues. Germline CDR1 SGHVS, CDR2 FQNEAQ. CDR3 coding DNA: TGTGCCAGCAGCTTTCCGGATAGCGGGGGGGACAATGAGCAGTTCTTC. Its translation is CASSFPDSGGDNEQFF.

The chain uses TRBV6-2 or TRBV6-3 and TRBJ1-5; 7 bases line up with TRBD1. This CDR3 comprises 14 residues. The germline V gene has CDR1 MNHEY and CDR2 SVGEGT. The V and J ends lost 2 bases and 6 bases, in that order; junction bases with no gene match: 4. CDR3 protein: CASSYQQGLQPQHF. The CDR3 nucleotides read TGTGCCAGCAGTTACCAACAGGGGCTTCAGCCCCAGCATTTT.

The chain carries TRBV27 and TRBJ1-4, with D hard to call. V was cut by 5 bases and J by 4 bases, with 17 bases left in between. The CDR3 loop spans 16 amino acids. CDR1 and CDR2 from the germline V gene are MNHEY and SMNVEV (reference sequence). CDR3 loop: CASSPRPDRVNEKLFF. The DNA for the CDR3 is TGTGCCAGCAGTCCACGCCCGGACCGGGTTAATGAAAAACTGTTTTTT.